This T cell receptor (beta chain) came from a study of CD8 T cells in ankylosing spondylitis. In this sample, this clonotype turned up many times. Antigen specificity is unknown. For TCR beta, libraries came from quantitative 5'-RACE with molecular barcodes. TCRdb reanalysed the 5' RACE reads using MiXCR and keeps one entry per CDR3 protein. Of some 140,000 distinct CDR3 sequences in the sample, 7% to 10% were seen once. Study-level points and caveats: Disease-associated clones were reportedly significantly overrepresented in matched ankylosing spondylitis synovial fluid. One TCR beta motif, made up of roughly eight highly homologous variants, appeared characteristic of ankylosing spondylitis blood. There were earlier reports of some motif variants in reactive arthritis synovial fluid and blood.

The length of the CDR3 is 16 residues. Germline V gene data show CDR1 as SGHRS and CDR2 as YFSETQ. V dropped 5 bases and J dropped 0 bases, with 16 bases sitting between them. The TCR comes from a male donor with ankylosing spondylitis. Sequencing was done on a sample of synovial fluid, either unsorted or a sorted T cell fraction (not recorded which). This chain uses TRBV5-1 with TRBJ2-3; maybe TRBD2 (6 bases). CDR3 region: CASREGIADSTDTQYF. For the CDR3, the DNA is TGCGCCAGCAGGGAGGGGATAGCCGACAGCACAGATACGCAGTATTTT.